A selection of T cell receptor beta chains follows, all from one sample in a study of blood T cell repertoires in COVID-19. Using immunoSEQ multiplex PCR, the repertoire was profiled, and TCRdb retains in-frame clones only, with some absent. Found here are 80,000 to 100,000 clones, approximately 86% of them singletons; the top ten hold approximately 10%. The specimen sequenced was peripheral blood. These receptor sequences come from a man between 45 and 60 years old with acute or convalescent COVID-19. Both conserved end residues are part of each CDR3. The order of the fields is clone size, J gene, V gene, D gene, CDR3 protein, CDR3 DNA. The D gene is left open where the match is weak. Size is omitted from some rows. Given values are once, few, many or a class for expanded clones.

abundance: .; j_gene: TRBJ2-1; v_gene: TRBV9; d_gene: TRBD2; CDR3aa: CASSIRLAGDEQFF; CDR3nt: TGTGCCAGCAGCATCCGACTAGCGGGAGATGAGCAGTTCTTC
abundance: .; j_gene: TRBJ2-1; v_gene: TRBV4-1; d_gene: TRBD2; CDR3aa: CASSHSLAGEGNEQFF; CDR3nt: TGCGCCAGCAGCCACTCACTAGCGGGAGAAGGCAATGAGCAGTTCTTC
abundance: .; j_gene: TRBJ1-5; v_gene: TRBV11-2; d_gene: .; CDR3aa: CASSVTGNQPQHF; CDR3nt: TGTGCCAGCAGCGTTACTGGCAATCAGCCCCAGCATTTT
abundance: .; j_gene: TRBJ2-7; v_gene: TRBV6-5; d_gene: TRBD2; CDR3aa: CASLLALSSYEQYF; CDR3nt: TGTGCCAGTCTACTAGCGCTTAGCTCCTACGAGCAGTACTTC
abundance: .; j_gene: TRBJ1-5; v_gene: TRBV6-4; d_gene: .; CDR3aa: CTVALGEEREGYSNQPQHF; CDR3nt: TGTACGGTAGCCTTGGGGGAAGAAAGGGAGGGATATAGCAATCAGCCCCAGCATTTT
abundance: .; j_gene: TRBJ2-1; v_gene: TRBV4-1; d_gene: TRBD1; CDR3aa: CASSRRLGTDSYNEQFF; CDR3nt: TGCGCCAGCAGCCGCCGACTCGGGACAGACTCCTACAATGAGCAGTTCTTC
abundance: .; j_gene: TRBJ2-1; v_gene: TRBV12-2; d_gene: .; CDR3aa: CASRLGQGNEQFF; CDR3nt: TGTGCAAGTCGCTTAGGGCAGGGTAATGAGCAGTTCTTC
abundance: once; j_gene: TRBJ2-2; v_gene: TRBV4-2; d_gene: TRBD2; CDR3aa: CASSQDTKRDGGGRQDTNTGELFF; CDR3nt: TGTGCCAGCAGCCAAGATACAAAACGGGATGGGGGCGGGAGGCAGGATACGAACACCGGGGAGCTGTTTTTT
abundance: .; j_gene: TRBJ1-2; v_gene: TRBV6-1; d_gene: .; CDR3aa: CASSEARRGYTF; CDR3nt: TGTGCCAGCAGTGAAGCGCGGAGAGGCTACACCTTC
abundance: .; j_gene: TRBJ2-3; v_gene: TRBV5-4; d_gene: TRBD1; CDR3aa: CASSLARQGASTDTQYF; CDR3nt: TGTGCCAGCAGCTTGGCCCGGCAGGGGGCCAGCACAGATACGCAGTATTTT
abundance: .; j_gene: TRBJ1-1; v_gene: TRBV6-6; d_gene: TRBD1; CDR3aa: CASSYGQGAVTEAFF; CDR3nt: TGTGCCAGCAGTTACGGACAGGGGGCTGTCACTGAAGCTTTCTTT
abundance: .; j_gene: TRBJ2-1; v_gene: TRBV27; d_gene: TRBD1; CDR3aa: CASRTGVSGNEQFF; CDR3nt: TGTGCCAGCAGGACAGGGGTATCAGGCAATGAGCAGTTCTTC
abundance: .; j_gene: TRBJ1-2; v_gene: TRBV7-9; d_gene: TRBD1; CDR3aa: CASSLDTGGTYGYTF; CDR3nt: TGTGCCAGCAGCTTAGATACAGGGGGGACGTATGGCTACACCTTC
abundance: .; j_gene: TRBJ2-7; v_gene: TRBV5-6; d_gene: TRBD1; CDR3aa: CASSGTASYEQYF; CDR3nt: TGTGCCAGCAGCGGGACAGCCTCCTACGAGCAGTACTTC
abundance: .; j_gene: TRBJ1-4; v_gene: TRBV5-4; d_gene: TRBD1; CDR3aa: CASSLTGGEKLFF; CDR3nt: TGTGCCAGCAGCTTGACAGGGGGCGAAAAACTGTTTTTT
abundance: .; j_gene: TRBJ2-2; v_gene: TRBV4-2; d_gene: TRBD1; CDR3aa: CASSQVGTGATGELFF; CDR3nt: TGTGCCAGCAGCCAAGTGGGGACAGGGGCCACCGGGGAGCTGTTTTTT
abundance: .; j_gene: TRBJ2-2; v_gene: TRBV19; d_gene: TRBD2; CDR3aa: CASSTRGLAGETGELFF; CDR3nt: TGTGCCAGTAGTACTCGGGGACTAGCGGGAGAAACCGGGGAGCTGTTTTTT
abundance: .; j_gene: TRBJ1-2; v_gene: TRBV6-5; d_gene: .; CDR3aa: CASSAGGHYGYTF; CDR3nt: TGTGCCAGCAGCGCCGGGGGTCACTATGGCTACACCTTC
abundance: few; j_gene: TRBJ2-7; v_gene: TRBV4-1; d_gene: .; CDR3aa: CASSQVGTYEQYF; CDR3nt: TGCGCCAGCAGCCAAGTCGGGACCTACGAGCAGTACTTC
abundance: .; j_gene: TRBJ2-1; v_gene: TRBV29-1; d_gene: .; CDR3aa: CSVEDKGNEQFF; CDR3nt: TGCAGCGTTGAAGATAAGGGGAATGAGCAGTTCTTC
abundance: .; j_gene: TRBJ2-7; v_gene: TRBV5-1; d_gene: .; CDR3aa: CASSLGDQGGEQYF; CDR3nt: TGCGCCAGCAGCTTGGGGGACCAGGGGGGAGAGCAGTACTTC
abundance: .; j_gene: TRBJ1-1; v_gene: TRBV5-4; d_gene: .; CDR3aa: CASSGGQNTEAFF; CDR3nt: TGTGCCAGCAGCGGTGGACAGAACACTGAAGCTTTCTTT
abundance: .; j_gene: TRBJ1-5; v_gene: TRBV6-5; d_gene: .; CDR3aa: CASSLQGGSNQPQHF; CDR3nt: TGTGCCAGCAGCCTACAGGGTGGAAGCAATCAGCCCCAGCATTTT
abundance: .; j_gene: TRBJ2-7; v_gene: TRBV7-9; d_gene: TRBD1; CDR3aa: CASRDGTGSSYEQYF; CDR3nt: TGTGCCAGCAGGGACGGGACAGGGAGCTCCTACGAGCAGTACTTC
abundance: .; j_gene: TRBJ2-1; v_gene: TRBV28; d_gene: TRBD2; CDR3aa: CASSKWGVAGRNEQFF; CDR3nt: TGTGCCAGCAGCAAATGGGGCGTAGCGGGGAGGAATGAGCAGTTCTTC
abundance: once; j_gene: TRBJ2-2; v_gene: TRBV7-9; d_gene: TRBD2; CDR3aa: CASSFLAGANTGELFF; CDR3nt: TGTGCCAGCAGCTTTCTAGCGGGGGCCAACACCGGGGAGCTGTTTTTT
abundance: .; j_gene: TRBJ2-7; v_gene: TRBV4-1; d_gene: TRBD2; CDR3aa: CASKDDLAGSQEQYF; CDR3nt: TGCGCCAGCAAAGATGACTTAGCGGGGTCCCAGGAGCAGTACTTC
abundance: .; j_gene: TRBJ1-2; v_gene: TRBV9; d_gene: TRBD1; CDR3aa: CASSSRGLGGYTF; CDR3nt: TGTGCCAGCAGCTCCAGGGGGCTCGGTGGCTACACCTTC
abundance: .; j_gene: TRBJ1-1; v_gene: TRBV12-3/TRBV12-4; d_gene: .; CDR3aa: CASSSREDTEAFF; CDR3nt: TGTGCCAGCAGCTCCAGGGAGGACACTGAAGCTTTCTTT
abundance: .; j_gene: TRBJ2-4; v_gene: TRBV29-1; d_gene: TRBD1; CDR3aa: CSVAFGQVDIQYF; CDR3nt: TGCAGCGTTGCCTTCGGACAGGTGGACATTCAGTACTTC
abundance: .; j_gene: TRBJ1-5; v_gene: TRBV27; d_gene: TRBD1; CDR3aa: CASSSQGGNQPQHF; CDR3nt: TGTGCCAGCAGCTCACAGGGGGGCAATCAGCCCCAGCATTTT
abundance: .; j_gene: TRBJ2-5; v_gene: TRBV15; d_gene: TRBD2; CDR3aa: CATSSASGQETQYF; CDR3nt: TGTGCCACCAGCAGCGCTAGCGGCCAAGAGACCCAGTACTTC
abundance: .; j_gene: TRBJ2-1; v_gene: TRBV7-2; d_gene: TRBD2; CDR3aa: CASSLVGTSGYNEQFF; CDR3nt: TGTGCCAGCAGCTTAGTTGGGACTAGCGGGTACAATGAGCAGTTCTTC
abundance: .; j_gene: TRBJ2-1; v_gene: TRBV5-1; d_gene: .; CDR3aa: CASSLGLKQGSNEQFF; CDR3nt: TGCGCCAGCAGCTTGGGATTAAAGCAGGGGAGTAATGAGCAGTTCTTC
abundance: .; j_gene: TRBJ2-1; v_gene: TRBV19; d_gene: .; CDR3aa: CASSIDTRYNEQFF; CDR3nt: TGTGCCAGTAGTATAGATACCAGGTACAATGAGCAGTTCTTC
abundance: .; j_gene: TRBJ1-2; v_gene: TRBV6-1; d_gene: .; CDR3aa: CASSEAESYYGYTF; CDR3nt: TGTGCCAGCAGTGAAGCCGAGAGTTACTATGGCTACACCTTC
abundance: .; j_gene: TRBJ2-1; v_gene: TRBV27; d_gene: TRBD2; CDR3aa: CASSLSRTSGRVNEQFF; CDR3nt: TGTGCCAGCAGTTTATCCAGGACTAGCGGGAGGGTAAATGAGCAGTTCTTC